The TCR beta chain under discussion was sequenced for a study of T cell changes during pregnancy in multiple sclerosis. Assay: immunoSEQ multiplex PCR; the TCRdb copy retains only in-frame clones and omits some. This sample has more than 50,000 clones, with 91% found just once. Losses at the gene ends were 1 base for V and 1 base for J; bases not matched to a gene: 2. CDR1 and CDR2 from the germline V gene are SSHAT and FNYEAQ (reference sequence). There are 15 residues in the CDR3. Sequenced material: CD4+ T cells from peripheral blood mononuclear cells, taken after pregnancy. The receptor was derived from a female donor in good health, enrolled as a control in a pregnancy study. This sequence joins TRBV7-7 and TRBJ2-5, with 8 bases lining up with TRBD2. The CDR3 region has the DNA TGTGCCAGCAGCTTAGTGCTAGCGGGCCAAGAGACCCAGTACTTC. This codes for CASSLVLAGQETQYF.